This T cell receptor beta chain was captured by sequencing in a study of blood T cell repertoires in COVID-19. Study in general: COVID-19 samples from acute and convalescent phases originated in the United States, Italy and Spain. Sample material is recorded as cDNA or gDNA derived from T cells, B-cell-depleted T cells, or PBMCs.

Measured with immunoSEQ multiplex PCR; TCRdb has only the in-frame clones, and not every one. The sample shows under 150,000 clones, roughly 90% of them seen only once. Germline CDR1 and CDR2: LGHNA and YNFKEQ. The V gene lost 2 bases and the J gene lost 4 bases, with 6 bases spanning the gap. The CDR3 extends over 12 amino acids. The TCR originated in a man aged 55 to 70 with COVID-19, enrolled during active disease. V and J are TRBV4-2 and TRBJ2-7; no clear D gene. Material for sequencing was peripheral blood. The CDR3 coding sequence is TGTGCCAGCAGCCAATCCCAGTACGAGCAGTACTTC. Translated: CASSQSQYEQYF.